Following are 18 T cell receptor beta chains from one sample sequenced in a study of regulatory T cells in long-lasting Graves disease. Arm-PCR of CDR3 regions and iRepertoire HTBI primers were the basis on which TCR beta libraries were built. Each CDR3 protein gets one entry after TCRdb re-called the multiplex PCR reads with MiXCR. Of roughly 700,000 distinct CDR3 sequences listed, around 30% are singletons. Time point noted: persistent/refractory GD, antithyroid drugs over 5 years with positive TRAb. Scientists built the TCR library using RNA that was extracted from PBMCs. The sequenced sample was peripheral blood mononuclear cells (PBMCs), obtained when the disease was refractory, from a patient treated with antithyroid drugs. The origin of the receptors is a female donor with Graves disease.

This clonotype was seen a handful of times. V gene TRBV7-9 combines with J gene TRBJ2-7; D unclear. The CDR3 runs 14 residues. Germline V gives CDR1 SEHNR, CDR2 FQNEAQ (reference sequence). V lost 1 base and J lost 2, with 9 bases in between. In nucleotides, the CDR3 is TGTGCCAGCAGCTTAGGTCCGTATACCTACGAGCAGTACTTC. Protein sequence: CASSLGPYTYEQYF.

This clonotype was counted at least ten times. The J gene is TRBJ1-2, the V gene TRBV28; 7 nucleotides line up with TRBD1. V shed 5 bases, J shed 6 bases, and the junction held 15 bases outside the gene matches. Germline values: CDR1 MDHEN, CDR2 SYDVKM. This CDR3 region has 16 residues. The CDR3 sequence: CASSPESEGANNGYTF. Written as DNA, the CDR3 is TGTGCCAGCAGTCCGGAGAGTGAGGGGGCGAACAATGGCTACACCTTC.

This clonotype has ten or more counts. The chain is built from TRBV2 and TRBJ2-2; TRBD2 matches at 15 bases. CDR3 length: 20 amino acids. V shed 2 bases, J shed 4 bases, and the junction held 11 bases outside the gene matches. Germline loops: CDR1 SNHLY, CDR2 FYNNEI. The CDR3: CASSESRWTSGRVTTGELFF. CDR3 DNA sequence: TGTGCCAGCAGTGAATCTCGTTGGACTAGCGGGAGGGTTACCACCGGGGAGCTGTTTTTT.

The CDR3 DNA sequence: TGCGCCAGCAATAAGGCGGGAGGCACCTACGAGCAGTACTTC. Its translation: CASNKAGGTYEQYF. V usage is TRBV5-1 and J usage is TRBJ2-7, with TRBD2 matching 8 bases. V gave up 6 bases and J gave up 2 bases; unmatched junction bases: 7. Germline values: CDR1 SGHRS, CDR2 YFSETQ. The CDR3 length is 14 residues.

This clonotype was seen more than once but under ten times. The chain links TRBV16 to TRBJ2-1; 7 nucleotides line up with TRBD1. CDR3 size: 19 residues. Germline V CDR1 and CDR2: KGHSY, FQNENV. Trimming cost V 3 bases and J 0 bases; bases outside gene matches: 14. The CDR3 DNA follows: TGTGCCAGCAGCCATATGGGGTCGGGACAGATAAGCTCCTACAATGAGCAGTTCTTC. It yields the protein CASSHMGSGQISSYNEQFF.

Details on this clonotype: The junction does not match germline at one end; this may be a read error. V is TRBV6-1 and J is TRBJ2-7, with D unresolved. The CDR3 is made up of 13 amino acids. CDR1 and CDR2 from the germline V gene are MNHNS and SASEGT. The CDR3 DNA sequence: TGTGCCAGCAGTGAAGACGGGTCCTGCGAGCAGTACTTC. It translates to CASSEDGSCEQYF.

This clonotype has more than one count but fewer than ten. The V gene is TRBV10-3, the J gene TRBJ1-5; D not resolved. V was pared by 2 bases and J by 1 base, with 15 bases between. Per germline, CDR1 ENHRY and CDR2 SYGVKD. The CDR3 covers 17 residues. The CDR3 DNA sequence: TGTGCCATCAGTGAGGAGGGAGGGATGGGCAGCAATCAGCCCCAGCATTTT. This codes for CAISEEGGMGSNQPQHF.

This clonotype was found many times. This rearrangement joins TRBV2 to TRBJ1-5, with D hard to call. The CDR3 contains 15 residues. CDR1 is SNHLY and CDR2 is FYNNEI in the germline V gene. V lost 5 bases to trimming and J lost 5 bases, with 16 bases between them. For the CDR3, the DNA is TGTGCCAGCAGTCCGGCTGGAATGCGGGATCAGCCCCAGCATTTT. Amino acids: CASSPAGMRDQPQHF.

The J gene is TRBJ1-3, the V gene TRBV12-3 or TRBV12-4, with a weak D call TRBD1 (6 bases). With 6 bases removed from V and 7 bases from J, the gap between germline ends came to 19 bases. The length of the CDR3 is 15 residues. The chain's CDR3 is CASRTLFRGGNTIYF. For the CDR3, the DNA is TGTGCCAGCAGAACGCTTTTCAGGGGTGGGAACACCATATATTTT.

V is TRBV30 and J is TRBJ2-6, with 7 nucleotides matching TRBD1. Germline CDR1 GTSNPN, CDR2 SVGIG (reference sequence). Trimming cost V 5 bases and J 0 bases; bases outside gene matches: 7. The CDR3 totals 16 residues. The CDR3 DNA reads TGTGCCTGGGGCTACGCAGGGGGCTCTGGGGCCAACGTCCTGACTTTC. This sequence encodes CAWGYAGGSGANVLTF.

On this clonotype itself: With a much larger clone just one base away, this may be a read error. The chain recombines TRBV6-1 with TRBJ2-7; 9 bases line up with TRBD1. Germline CDR1 is MNHNS and CDR2 is SASEGT. The trim removed 6 bases at V and 2 bases at J, leaving 5 bases unmatched. The CDR3 consists of 14 residues. The CDR3 DNA follows: TGTGCCAGCAGATCCGGGACAGGGACCTACGAGCAGTACTTC. Amino acids: CASRSGTGTYEQYF.

The chain has TRBV20-1 and TRBJ1-4; 9 nucleotides match TRBD1. CDR1 DFQATT and CDR2 SNEGSKA come from the germline V gene (reference sequence). V was clipped by 0 bases and J by 2 bases; unmatched bases: 4. The CDR3 runs to 16 residues. DNA of the CDR3: TGCAGTGCTAGAGAAACCACAGGGGGCACTAATGAAAAACTGTTTTTT. Encoded protein: CSARETTGGTNEKLFF.

The chain couples TRBV5-1 to TRBJ1-4; 12 nucleotides match TRBD1. CDR1 is SGHRS and CDR2 is YFSETQ in the germline V gene. Trimming cost V 2 bases and J 7 bases; bases outside gene matches: 6. The CDR3 has 16 residues. The CDR3 region has the DNA TGCGCCAGCAGCTTAGAAGGGACAGGGGGCATTGAAAAACTGTTTTTT. It translates to CASSLEGTGGIEKLFF.

This clonotype was counted only a few times. This chain connects TRBV19 to TRBJ1-5; D may be TRBD1 (5 bases). The V gene lost 8 bases and the J gene lost 2 bases, with 22 bases spanning the gap. The CDR3 is made up of 17 amino acids. Germline-derived CDR1 and CDR2 are LNHDA and SQIVND (reference sequence). The CDR3: CASDSRLWGDRNQPQHF. In nucleotides, the CDR3 is TGTGCCAGTGACAGCAGACTCTGGGGGGATCGCAATCAGCCCCAGCATTTT. The whole variable domain, remainder taken from reference TRBV19 and TRBJ1-5, is DGGITQSPKYLFRKEGQNVTLSCEQNLNHDAMYWYRQDPGQGLRLIYYSQIVNDFQKGDIAEGYSVSREKKESFPLTVTSAQKNPTAFYLCASDSRLWGDRNQPQHFGDGTRLSIL.

This clonotype was observed a handful of times. The chain combines TRBV20-1 with TRBJ2-5; tentative D call: TRBD2 (6 bases). The germline gives CDR1 DFQATT, CDR2 SNEGSKA (reference sequence). The CDR3 covers 12 residues. V lost 6 bases and J 4 bases, leaving 12 bases between the germline ends. The DNA for the CDR3 is TGCAGTGCGCCGGGAGAGGTAGAGACCCAGTACTTC. It specifies CSAPGEVETQYF.

This clonotype was seen more than once but under ten times. This chain uses TRBV29-1 with TRBJ1-2; D uncertain. Germline loops: CDR1 SQVTM, CDR2 ANQGSEA. The V and J ends lost 1 base and 6 bases respectively, with 9 bases between them. The CDR3 length is 12 residues. Here the CDR3 reads CSVEGGVDGYTF. CDR3 in DNA: TGCAGCGTTGAAGGAGGAGTCGATGGCTACACCTTC.

V usage is TRBV14 and J usage is TRBJ2-1; D remains ambiguous. The CDR3 has 16 residues. CDR1 is SGHDN, CDR2 FVKESK, per germline. Trimming cost V 3 bases and J 2 bases, with 14 bases left between them. The DNA of the CDR3 is TGTGCCAGCAGCCAGGTCGTAGTAATGCCCTACAATGAGCAGTTCTTC. Translated, it gives CASSQVVVMPYNEQFF.

Only a few counts were recorded for this clonotype. The chain has TRBV7-9 and TRBJ1-1, with TRBD1 identical over 7 bases. The V gene's germline CDR1 is SEHNR and CDR2 FQNEAQ (reference sequence). V dropped 5 bases and J dropped 5; count of bases not matched to a gene: 11. CDR3 size: 15 residues. CDR3 sequence: CASSGRQGVRTEAFF. The CDR3 coding sequence is TGTGCCAGCAGCGGACGCCAGGGGGTTCGGACTGAAGCTTTCTTT.